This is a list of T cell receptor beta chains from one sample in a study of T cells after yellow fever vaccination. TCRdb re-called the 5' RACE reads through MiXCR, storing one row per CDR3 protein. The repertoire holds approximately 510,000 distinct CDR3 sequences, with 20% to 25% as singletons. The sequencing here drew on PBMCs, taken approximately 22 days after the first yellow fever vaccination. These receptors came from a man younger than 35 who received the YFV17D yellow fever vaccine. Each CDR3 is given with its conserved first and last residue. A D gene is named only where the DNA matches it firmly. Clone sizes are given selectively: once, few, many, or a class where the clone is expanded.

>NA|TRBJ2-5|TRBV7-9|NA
TGTGCCAGCAGCAGAGCGCGGGACCGGAGGCGGGAGACCCAGTACTTC
CASSRARDRRRETQYF
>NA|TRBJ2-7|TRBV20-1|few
TGCAGCAAGGCCCAGGGACCCCTAGGCGAGCAGTACTTC
CSKAQGPLGEQYF
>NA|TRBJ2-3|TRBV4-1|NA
TGCGCCAGCAGCCGGATAGTCGCAGATACGCAGTATTTT
CASSRIVADTQYF
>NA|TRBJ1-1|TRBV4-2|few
TGTGCCAGCAGCCTGCGGACAGAGAACACTGAAGCTTTCTTT
CASSLRTENTEAFF
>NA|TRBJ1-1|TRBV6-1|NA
TGTGCCAGCATCCCGGAGGGGTGGGGCACTGAAGCTTTCTTT
CASIPEGWGTEAFF
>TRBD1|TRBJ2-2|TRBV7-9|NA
TGTGCCAGCAGCTCAACCGGGACAGTCAACACCGGGGAGCTGTTTTTT
CASSSTGTVNTGELFF
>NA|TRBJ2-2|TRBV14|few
TGTGCCAGCAGCCAAGATTTGTCTTTGGGGGCCACCGGGGAGCTGTTTTTT
CASSQDLSLGATGELFF
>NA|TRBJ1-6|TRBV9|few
TGTGCCAGCAGCGTAGAGGGTGGGAATTCACCCCTCCACTTT
CASSVEGGNSPLHF
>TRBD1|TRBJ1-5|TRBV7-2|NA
TGTGCCAGCAGCTTAGCTCGGGACAGGGGTGGGGGTAGCAATCAGCCCCAGCATTTT
CASSLARDRGGGSNQPQHF
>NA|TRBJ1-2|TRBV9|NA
TGTGCCAGCAGGAATTTGGGGAGAGTCTATGGCTACACCTTC
CASRNLGRVYGYTF
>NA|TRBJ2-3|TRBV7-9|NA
TGTGCCAGCAGCCCGGAAGGCACAGATACGCAGTATTTT
CASSPEGTDTQYF
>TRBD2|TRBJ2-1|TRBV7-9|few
TGTGCCAGCAGCCCCTGGGGCGGGGGGTACAATGAGCAGTTCTTC
CASSPWGGGYNEQFF
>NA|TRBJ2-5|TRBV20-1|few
TGCAGTGCCCACTCGTCGGGGGAGACCCAGTACTTC
CSAHSSGETQYF
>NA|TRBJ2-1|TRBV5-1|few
TGCGCCAGCAGCGCGGTGGGCTCTAGCTCCTACAATGAGCAGTTCTTC
CASSAVGSSSYNEQFF
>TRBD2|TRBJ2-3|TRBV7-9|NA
TGTGCCAGCAGGTGGGAGGGAGGCTTCACAGATACGCAGTATTTT
CASRWEGGFTDTQYF
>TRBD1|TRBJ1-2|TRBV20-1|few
TGCAGTGCTAGAGGCCAGGGGGCGATCCATGGCTACACCTTC
CSARGQGAIHGYTF
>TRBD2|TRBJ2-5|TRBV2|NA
TGTGCCAGCACCCGGGACTACGGACAAGAGACCCAGTACTTC
CASTRDYGQETQYF
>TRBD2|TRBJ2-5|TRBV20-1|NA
TGCAGTGGATATCGGACTAGCGGGGGCGCGAAGACCCAGTACTTC
CSGYRTSGGAKTQYF
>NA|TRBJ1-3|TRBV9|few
TGTGCCAGCAGCGTAGGGCAGCCACTCTCTGGAAACACCATATATTTT
CASSVGQPLSGNTIYF
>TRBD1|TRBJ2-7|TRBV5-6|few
TGTGCCAGCAGCTCGGACAGGGAAGTCTCCTACGAGCAGTACTTC
CASSSDREVSYEQYF
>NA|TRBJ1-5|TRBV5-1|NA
TGCGCCAGCAGCTTGGAGGCAGGGAGCAATCAGCCCCAGCATTTT
CASSLEAGSNQPQHF
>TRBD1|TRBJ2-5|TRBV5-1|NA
TGCGCCAGCAGCTCACAGGGGGGAGAGACCCAGTACTTC
CASSSQGGETQYF
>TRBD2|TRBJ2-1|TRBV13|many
TGTGCCAGCACTGAGCGGGGGGGCTCCTACAATGAGCAGTTCTTC
CASTERGGSYNEQFF
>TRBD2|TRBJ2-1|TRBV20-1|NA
TGCAGTGCCAGCGGGGGGGGCGAGCAGTTCTTC
CSASGGGEQFF
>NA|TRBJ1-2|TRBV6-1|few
TGTGCCAGCAGTCGGGGCGGAATGTATGGCTACACCTTC
CASSRGGMYGYTF
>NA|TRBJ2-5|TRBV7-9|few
TGTGCCAGCAGCTCCCAAAAAGAGACCCAGTACTTC
CASSSQKETQYF
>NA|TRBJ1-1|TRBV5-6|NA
TGTGCCAGCAGCTTGGGGTTTGAAGCTTTCTTT
CASSLGFEAFF
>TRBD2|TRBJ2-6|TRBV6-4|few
TGTGCCAGCAGTGACCCCCAGGCTAGCGGGGGCCCCTCTGGGGCCAACGTCCTGACTTTC
CASSDPQASGGPSGANVLTF
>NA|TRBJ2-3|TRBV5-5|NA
TGTGCCAGCAGGAGGGGGATTTACGGGGGCGGAGATACGCAGTATTTT
CASRRGIYGGGDTQYF
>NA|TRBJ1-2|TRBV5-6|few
TGTGCCAGCAGCGTGGTAGTAGAGGGCCCCTCACTACGATATGGCTACACCTTC
CASSVVVEGPSLRYGYTF
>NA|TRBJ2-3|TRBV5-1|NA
TGCGCCAGCGTCAGGGGGGGGAGCACAGATACGCAGTATTTT
CASVRGGSTDTQYF
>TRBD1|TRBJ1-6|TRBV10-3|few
TGTGCCAGCCAACGGGACAGTTCTTCACCCCTCCACTTT
CASQRDSSSPLHF
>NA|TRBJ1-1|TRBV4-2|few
TGTGCCAGCAGCCGCGAGACAGGGAACACTGAAGCTTTCTTT
CASSRETGNTEAFF
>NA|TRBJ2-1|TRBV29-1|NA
TGCAGCGTGACAGACAATGAGCAGTTCTTC
CSVTDNEQFF
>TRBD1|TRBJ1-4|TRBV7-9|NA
TGTGCCAGCAGCGCCGACGAGGGACAGCTAGATGAAAAACTGTTTTTT
CASSADEGQLDEKLFF
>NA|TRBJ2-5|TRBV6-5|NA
TGTGCCAGCAGTTACTGGCCGGGGCGCCGAGAGACCCAGTACTTC
CASSYWPGRRETQYF
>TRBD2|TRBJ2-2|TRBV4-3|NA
TGCGCCAGCAGCCAAGGAGTCGGACTAGAGGCAAACGGGGAGCTGTTTTTT
CASSQGVGLEANGELFF
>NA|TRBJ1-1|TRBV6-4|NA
TGTGCCAGCGGGGTGGACATGAACACTGAAGCTTTCTTT
CASGVDMNTEAFF
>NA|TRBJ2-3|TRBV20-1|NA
TGCAGTGCCTTCGCGGGGGCCCTCACAGATACGCAGTATTTT
CSAFAGALTDTQYF
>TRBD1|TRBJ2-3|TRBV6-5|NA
TGTGCCAGCAGTCCCACAGAGGGGGCGCGGGCAGATACGCAGTATTTT
CASSPTEGARADTQYF
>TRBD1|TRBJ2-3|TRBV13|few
TGTGCCAGCAGCTCCGTATTGACAGGGATGGCGTCAGATACGCAGTATTTT
CASSSVLTGMASDTQYF
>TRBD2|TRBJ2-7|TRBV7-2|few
TGTGCCAGCAGCTTAAGACGGGAGGTTTACGAGCAGTACTTC
CASSLRREVYEQYF
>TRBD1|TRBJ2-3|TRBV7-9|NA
TGTGCCAGCAGTACGACAGGGTCGGCAGATACGCAGTATTTT
CASSTTGSADTQYF
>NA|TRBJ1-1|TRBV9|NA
TGTGCCAGCAGCGTAGGGCAGCCGAACACTGAAGCTTTCTTT
CASSVGQPNTEAFF
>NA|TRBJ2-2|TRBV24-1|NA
TGTGCCACCAGTGATATAATTGGGGAGCTGTTTTTT
CATSDIIGELFF
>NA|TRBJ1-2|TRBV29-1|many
TGCAGCGTTGGGGGGAACAACTATGGCTACACCTTC
CSVGGNNYGYTF
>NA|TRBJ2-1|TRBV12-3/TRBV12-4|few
TGTGCCAGCAGTAGTGGAGCCCTTCCTTACAATGAGCAGTTCTTC
CASSSGALPYNEQFF
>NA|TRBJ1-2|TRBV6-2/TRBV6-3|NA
TGTGCCAGCAGTTACTCAGGGACCGACTATGGCTACACCTTC
CASSYSGTDYGYTF
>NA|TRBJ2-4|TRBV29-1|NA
TGCAGCGTTGAAGAAATCGCCGGGAACATTCAGTACTTC
CSVEEIAGNIQYF
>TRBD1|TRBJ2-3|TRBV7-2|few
TGTGCCAGCAGCTCAACAGGGGGGCCCACAGATACGCAGTATTTT
CASSSTGGPTDTQYF
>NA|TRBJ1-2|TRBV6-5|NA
TGTGCCAGCAGTTCCCTCGGGACCGCTAACTATGGCTACACCTTC
CASSSLGTANYGYTF
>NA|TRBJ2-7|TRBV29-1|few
TGCAGCGTTGAACGGGGATCCTACGAGCAGTACTTC
CSVERGSYEQYF
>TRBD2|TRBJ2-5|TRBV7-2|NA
TGTGCCAGCAGCGCGGGACTAGCGGGGATCCAAGAGACCCAGTACTTC
CASSAGLAGIQETQYF
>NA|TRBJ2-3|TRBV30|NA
TGTGCCTGGAACTCCGGTCGCGGCACAGATACGCAGTATTTT
CAWNSGRGTDTQYF
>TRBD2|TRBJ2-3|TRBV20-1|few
TGCAGTGGGAGACTAGCGATCACAGATACGCAGTATTTT
CSGRLAITDTQYF